This T cell receptor (beta chain) derives from a study of T cell responses to AZD1222 COVID-19 vaccine. The study, taken as a whole, reports: The donor cohort was predominantly white British with a female majority, and clonal diversity may have been underestimated. Spike-spanning, vaccine-associated CD4 TCRs were dominant at 160-218 and 743-854.

Regarding this clone: Its target is not known.

The CDR3 spans 18 residues. After removal of 0 bases from V and 5 bases from J, the junction contained 14 bases not matched to a gene. Germline values: CDR1 ENHRY, CDR2 SYGVKD. This table comes from immunoSEQ multiplex PCR, and its TCRdb copy is limited to in-frame clones, with some not included. The sample lists 90,000 to 120,000 clones; about 85% were seen once. This specimen was peripheral blood, taken 28 days after the second AZD1222 dose. This sequence was found in an adult who received the AZD1222 COVID-19 vaccine. This rearrangement joins TRBV10-3 to TRBJ1-1; 8 bases match TRBD1. The CDR3 region is CAISESVPLTGDNTEAFF. CDR3 bases: TGTGCCATCAGTGAGTCCGTACCATTGACAGGGGATAATACTGAAGCTTTCTTT.